One sample yielded the 13 T cell receptor beta chains listed below, sequenced in a study of OX40 agonist ivuxolimab in advanced cancers. Receptor libraries were prepared by the immunoSEQ multiplex PCR assay. TCRdb took over this immuneACCESS table, retaining in-frame rearrangements with V and J assigned. Such tables are incomplete; in checked studies, under half of the missing clones stem from an unresolved V gene, and the remainder is unexplained. A total of tens of thousands of clones appear in this sample, 80% to 95% of them only once. Of the sample, about 6.6% falls within the top ten clones. This specimen was CD4+ or CD8+ T cells sorted from blood, taken in a trial of the OX40 agonist ivuxolimab. These receptors originate from an adult with an advanced solid tumor such as melanoma, head and neck, liver or kidney cancer.

The chain uses TRBV5-1 and TRBJ1-1; D is unclear. Germline-derived CDR1 and CDR2 are SGHRS and YFSETQ. The V gene lost 5 bases and the J gene lost 1 base, with 12 bases spanning the gap. The CDR3 extends over 14 amino acids. The CDR3 coding sequence is TGCGCCAGCAGTGGTTTGAGCACGAACACTGAAGCTTTCTTT. This translates into CASSGLSTNTEAFF.

This chain links TRBV30 with TRBJ1-4, with TRBD1 as a possible D gene (5 bases). This CDR3 comprises 15 residues. Trimming took 2 bases from V and 8 from J, leaving 18 bases between them. CDR1 is GTSNPN, CDR2 SVGIG, per germline (reference sequence). The CDR3 sequence: CAWSKNRLVTEKLFF. The CDR3 nucleotides read TGTGCCTGGAGTAAGAACAGGTTGGTGACCGAAAAACTGTTTTTT.

The CDR3 DNA reads as TGTGCCAGCAGCTATCGGACTGGCGGCGTCAATGAGCAGTTCTTC. Its translation is CASSYRTGGVNEQFF. This rearrangement joins TRBV7-2 to TRBJ2-1; maybe TRBD2 (5 bases). V gave up 4 bases and J gave up 6 bases, with 16 bases separating them. Germline loops: CDR1 SGHTA, CDR2 FQGNSA. This CDR3 region has 15 residues.

The rearrangement uses TRBV5-1 and TRBJ1-3, with D possibly TRBD1 on 6 matching bases. This CDR3 has 13 amino acids. Germline V gives CDR1 SGHRS, CDR2 YFSETQ. Trimming stripped 5 bases from V and 2 bases from J, with 8 bases between. The chain's CDR3 is CASRQGTGNTIYF. The CDR3 bases are TGCGCCAGCAGACAGGGTACTGGAAACACCATATATTTT.

The J gene is TRBJ2-7, the V gene TRBV6-5; D uncertain. Between the trimmed V and J ends, which lost 5 bases and 2 bases, there was a span of 4 bases. This CDR3 has 11 amino acids. The germline V gene has CDR1 MNHEY and CDR2 SVGAGI. CDR3 region: CASSDPYEQYF. CDR3 bases: TGTGCCAGCAGTGACCCCTACGAGCAGTACTTC.

V and J are TRBV7-2 and TRBJ2-2; TRBD2 matches 9 bases. Trimming removed 1 base from V and 11 bases from J; junction bases left unmatched: 8. CDR3 length equals 15 residues. Germline V gives CDR1 SGHTA, CDR2 FQGNSA. The DNA for the CDR3 is TGTGCCAGCAGCTTAGTGGTGTTAGCGGGAGTTGAGCTGTTTTTT. Its translation: CASSLVVLAGVELFF. Together with reference TRBV7-2 and TRBJ2-2, the CDR3 gives the full variable domain: GAGVSQSPSNKVTEKGKDVELRCDPISGHTALYWYRQSLGQGLEFLIYFQGNSAPDKSGLPSDRFSAERTGGSVSTLTIQRTQQEDSAVYLCASSLVVLAGVELFFGEGSRLTVL.

This clone was seen just once. The V call is TRBV7-3, the J call TRBJ1-2; the match to TRBD1 covers 9 bases. This CDR3 contains 15 residues. Germline V gene lookup returns CDR1 SGHTA and CDR2 FQGTGA. With V trimmed by 6 bases and J by 2 bases, 7 bases remained unmatched. Written as DNA, the CDR3 is TGTGCCAGCAGACCCCGACAGGGGGAGAACTATGGCTACACCTTC. Amino acid sequence: CASRPRQGENYGYTF.

This sequence joins TRBV10-3 and TRBJ2-2; D remains ambiguous. This CDR3 has 12 residues. Trimming left V 6 bases short and J 2 bases short, with 4 bases between. Per germline, CDR1 ENHRY and CDR2 SYGVKD. CDR3 DNA sequence: TGTGCCATCAGCTCTAACACCGGGGAGCTGTTTTTT. Translating it yields CAISSNTGELFF.

With respect to this clone: One end of the junction fails to match germline, which may point to a read error. The chain uses TRBV7-7 and TRBJ2-5, with 7 bases identical to TRBD1. The length of the CDR3 is 14 residues. From germline, CDR1 is SSHAT and CDR2 FNYEAQ (reference sequence). The CDR3 reads CASSPPSDRETQYF. CDR3 nucleotide sequence: TGTGCTAGCAGCCCACCGTCGGACAGGGAGACCCAGTACTTC.

The chain has TRBV11-2 and TRBJ1-1; 7 bases are a match to TRBD1. Germline V gene data show CDR1 as SGHAT and CDR2 as FQNNGV. J lost 0 bases, V lost 5 bases, and 3 bases had no gene match. The CDR3 is made up of 14 amino acids. The CDR3 nucleotides read TGTGCCAGCAGCCCCGGACAGGTGAACACTGAAGCTTTCTTT. Protein product: CASSPGQVNTEAFF.

The chain is built from TRBV19 and TRBJ2-2; D not resolved. The CDR3 consists of 16 residues. CDR1 and CDR2 (germline): LNHDA, SQIVND (reference sequence). Trimming shortened V by 7 bases and J by 1 base, and 16 bases separated the two germline ends. This CDR3 reads CASMEPSLWNTGELFF. DNA for the CDR3: TGTGCCAGTATGGAGCCCAGTTTGTGGAACACCGGGGAGCTGTTTTTT.

The chain combines TRBV6-4 with TRBJ2-3; 7 bases are a match to TRBD2. Per the germline V gene, CDR1 is MRHNA and CDR2 is SNTAGT. V lost 6 bases and J lost 6; bases outside the gene matches: 21. This CDR3 spans 18 amino acids. DNA of the CDR3: TGTGCCAGCAGCTACTCGGCCAGTAGCGGGCCCCATGGGGATACGCAGTATTTT. It is translated as CASSYSASSGPHGDTQYF.

V gene TRBV19 combines with J gene TRBJ2-7, with 13 bases that match TRBD2. CDR1 LNHDA and CDR2 SQIVND come from the germline V gene (reference sequence). The CDR3 runs to 16 residues. J lost 1 base, V lost 4 bases, and 4 bases had no gene match. The CDR3 DNA reads TGTGCCAGTAGTAGACTAGCGGGAGGTTGGTCCTACGAGCAGTACTTC. This codes for CASSRLAGGWSYEQYF.